This TCR beta chain is from a study of T cell changes during pregnancy in multiple sclerosis. Generated by immunoSEQ multiplex PCR, the TCRdb table keeps only in-frame clones and is missing some. The profile covers about 32,000 clones, with roughly nine tenths appearing a single time and 8.5% to 14% taken by the ten largest. This clone was detected only once. The CDR3 is made up of 14 amino acids. With 5 bases removed from V and 5 bases from J, the gap between germline ends came to 12 bases. CDR1 and CDR2 from the germline V gene are SGHVS and FNYEAQ. This sample comprised CD8+ T cells from peripheral blood mononuclear cells, obtained in the third trimester of pregnancy. The clonotype was recovered from a female donor with multiple sclerosis, enrolled in a pregnancy study. The chain recombines TRBV7-6 with TRBJ2-2; D might be TRBD2 (6 bases). The chain's CDR3 is CASSPGAGTGELFF. The DNA for the CDR3 is TGTGCCAGCAGCCCCGGGGCGGGGACCGGGGAGCTGTTTTTT.